Listed below are T cell receptor beta chains from one sample, sequenced in a study of shared clonotypes between healthy human individuals. Method: immunoSEQ multiplex PCR; TCRdb's copy keeps in-frame clones and lacks some. Of about 680,000 clones listed, roughly 72% were seen once; the top ten hold around 1.8%. The sequenced sample was memory CD4+ T cells sorted from blood. These receptors were collected from a woman in her 30s in good health. The CDR3 runs from the conserved cysteine through the conserved F or W. The D gene is left open where the match is weak. The listing skips clone size in some rows; elsewhere it reads once, few, many or a size class.

size: NA; V: TRBV6-5; D: NA; J: TRBJ1-2; CDR3: CASSSSGAASYGYTF; DNA: TGTGCCAGCAGTTCGTCGGGCGCCGCAAGCTATGGCTACACCTTC
size: NA; V: TRBV6-6; D: NA; J: TRBJ1-5; CDR3: CASSLQGFGNQPQHF; DNA: TGTGCCAGCAGTTTACAGGGATTTGGCAATCAGCCCCAGCATTTT
size: NA; V: TRBV28; D: NA; J: TRBJ1-1; CDR3: CASSRHSDSNTEAFF; DNA: TGTGCCAGCAGCCGACACTCGGACAGCAACACTGAAGCTTTCTTT
size: NA; V: TRBV11-2; D: NA; J: TRBJ2-7; CDR3: CASSLNWGGGGSYEQYF; DNA: TGTGCCAGCAGCTTAAATTGGGGCGGAGGGGGCTCCTACGAGCAGTACTTC
size: NA; V: TRBV29-1; D: NA; J: TRBJ2-2; CDR3: CSVVTDANTGELFF; DNA: TGCAGCGTTGTGACAGATGCGAACACCGGGGAGCTGTTTTTT
size: few; V: TRBV7-8; D: NA; J: TRBJ2-1; CDR3: CASSLDWFDEQFF; DNA: TGTGCCAGCAGCTTAGATTGGTTTGATGAGCAGTTCTTC
size: NA; V: TRBV10-2; D: NA; J: TRBJ1-1; CDR3: CASSERIRNTEAFF; DNA: TGCGCCAGCAGTGAAAGAATAAGGAACACTGAAGCTTTCTTT
size: NA; V: TRBV15; D: TRBD2; J: TRBJ2-3; CDR3: CATSRDRASGADTQYF; DNA: TGTGCCACCAGCAGAGATCGGGCTAGCGGAGCAGATACGCAGTATTTT
size: NA; V: TRBV30; D: TRBD2; J: TRBJ2-1; CDR3: CAWSPLAAYAYNEQFF; DNA: TGTGCCTGGAGTCCCCTAGCGGCCTATGCATACAATGAGCAGTTCTTC
size: NA; V: TRBV7-3; D: NA; J: TRBJ2-2; CDR3: CASRYGGSTGELFF; DNA: TGTGCCAGCAGATACGGGGGCAGCACCGGGGAGCTGTTTTTT